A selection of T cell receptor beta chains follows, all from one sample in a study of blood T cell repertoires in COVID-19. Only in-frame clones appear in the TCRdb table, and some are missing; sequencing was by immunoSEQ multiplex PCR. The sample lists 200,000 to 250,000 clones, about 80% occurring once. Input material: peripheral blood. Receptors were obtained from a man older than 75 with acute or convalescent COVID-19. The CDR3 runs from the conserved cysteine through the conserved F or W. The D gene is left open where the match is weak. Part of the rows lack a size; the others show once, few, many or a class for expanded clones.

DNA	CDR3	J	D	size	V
TGCGCCAGCAGCGCCCCCGGGAGATGGCATATGAACACTGAAGCTTTCTTT	CASSAPGRWHMNTEAFF	TRBJ1-1	NA	NA	TRBV7-9
TGTGCCAGCAGCTTAATGCTAGGAACAGATACGCAGTATTTT	CASSLMLGTDTQYF	TRBJ2-3	NA	NA	TRBV7-8
TGTGCCAGCAGCCCCCCGGGACTAGACTCCTACAATGAGCAGTTCTTC	CASSPPGLDSYNEQFF	TRBJ2-1	TRBD2	NA	TRBV2
TGTGCCATCAGTCACGACATCGGCGAGCAGTACTTC	CAISHDIGEQYF	TRBJ2-7	NA	NA	TRBV10-3
TGTGCCAGTAAACAGGGCCGAGGGAGTTACAATGAGCAGTTCTTC	CASKQGRGSYNEQFF	TRBJ2-1	NA	NA	TRBV2
TGTGCCAGCAGCTTAAGACAGGGGCAATACAATGAGCAGTTCTTC	CASSLRQGQYNEQFF	TRBJ2-1	TRBD1	NA	TRBV7-9
TGTGCCATCAGGAAGGACAGGGGGGAGCAGTTCTTC	CAIRKDRGEQFF	TRBJ2-1	TRBD1	NA	TRBV10-3
TGCAGTGCTAGCTTTGGAAACACCATATATTTT	CSASFGNTIYF	TRBJ1-3	NA	NA	TRBV20-1
TGTGCCAGCAGTTTATCAAAGGGGGGGCTTATCATGAACACTGAAGCTTTCTTT	CASSLSKGGLIMNTEAFF	TRBJ1-1	NA	once	TRBV27
TGTGCCAGCAGTGAAATTCGGGGGGGCATCGACGAGCAGTACTTC	CASSEIRGGIDEQYF	TRBJ2-7	TRBD2	NA	TRBV2
TGTGCCAGCAGCGTCGGCGAGGGAGTTATGAACACTGAAGCTTTCTTT	CASSVGEGVMNTEAFF	TRBJ1-1	NA	NA	TRBV7-9
TGTGCCAGCAGTTTATATGGGGGAGGAAGCTATGGCTACACCTTC	CASSLYGGGSYGYTF	TRBJ1-2	NA	once	TRBV27
TGTGCCAGCACTGCGACAGGGAATGCTCTGACGGGCTACACCTTC	CASTATGNALTGYTF	TRBJ1-2	TRBD1	few	TRBV6-5
TGTGCCAGCAGCTTAACGTACGGCCTAGCGGGAGGAAGGCAGTTCTTC	CASSLTYGLAGGRQFF	TRBJ2-1	TRBD2	NA	TRBV7-3
TGTGCCAGCCTCCGGGACAGCAACACCGGGGAGCTGTTTTTT	CASLRDSNTGELFF	TRBJ2-2	TRBD1	NA	TRBV2
TGTGCCAGCAACTATCGCGTAGATACGCAGTATTTT	CASNYRVDTQYF	TRBJ2-3	NA	NA	TRBV5-8
TGTGCCAGCTCACCACGGGCGGGGGTCAGCGAGCAGTACTTC	CASSPRAGVSEQYF	TRBJ2-7	TRBD2	NA	TRBV18
TGTGCCAGCAGCGAGGGGGACAGAACCTACGAGCAGTACTTC	CASSEGDRTYEQYF	TRBJ2-7	TRBD1	few	TRBV9
TGCAGTGCTAGTCCCGTATACGAGCAGTACTTC	CSASPVYEQYF	TRBJ2-7	NA	NA	TRBV20-1
TGTGCCAGCACCATGAGGGGCGGGGGTTATAATTCACCCCTCCACTTT	CASTMRGGGYNSPLHF	TRBJ1-6	NA	NA	TRBV5-4
TGTGCCAGCAGCCAAGGACGGGAATACGAGCAGTACTTC	CASSQGREYEQYF	TRBJ2-7	NA	once	TRBV14
TGTGCCAGCAGTCTTCCTCGGGGAGGGGCTAATTCACCCCTCCACTTT	CASSLPRGGANSPLHF	TRBJ1-6	NA	NA	TRBV27
TGTGCCAGCAGCCCCCAACCGGGACAGGGGGCGGGAGGCTACACCTTC	CASSPQPGQGAGGYTF	TRBJ1-2	TRBD1	NA	TRBV5-4
TGTGCCAGCTTTCGGGACAGGGGTGCCTATGGCTACACCTTC	CASFRDRGAYGYTF	TRBJ1-2	TRBD1	NA	TRBV5-6
TGTGCCAGCAGCGTTGGTAGGGGCTTGGATACGCAGTATTTT	CASSVGRGLDTQYF	TRBJ2-3	NA	NA	TRBV5-8
TGCGCCAGCAGCTCCTTAGCGGGGGGGCTCGCAGATACGCAGTATTTT	CASSSLAGGLADTQYF	TRBJ2-3	TRBD2	NA	TRBV5-1
TGCGCCAGCAGTCCCCCGGGACAGGGCACAGATACGCAGTATTTT	CASSPPGQGTDTQYF	TRBJ2-3	TRBD1	few	TRBV10-2
TGCGCCAGCAGCTTTGAAGCGCCCGACAGGGGCTATGGCTACACCTTC	CASSFEAPDRGYGYTF	TRBJ1-2	TRBD1	NA	TRBV5-1
TGCGCCAGCACTCCGGGACAGGGCCCTTACGAGCAGTACTTC	CASTPGQGPYEQYF	TRBJ2-7	TRBD1	NA	TRBV10-2
TGTGCCAGCAGCTTGTACAGGGGGAACACTGAAGCTTTCTTT	CASSLYRGNTEAFF	TRBJ1-1	TRBD1	many	TRBV13
TGTGCCAGCAGCCCTAGCGGAGGCCCCTACAATGAGCAGTTCTTC	CASSPSGGPYNEQFF	TRBJ2-1	TRBD2	NA	TRBV3-1/TRBV3-2
TGTGCCAGCAGTTACGGTGATCCAGGGTCAAGTGAGCAGTTCTTC	CASSYGDPGSSEQFF	TRBJ2-1	NA	NA	TRBV6-2/TRBV6-3
TGTGCCAGCAGTCCCATTGACAGGGGCGGCTACACCTTC	CASSPIDRGGYTF	TRBJ1-2	TRBD1	NA	TRBV28
TGTGCCAGCAGCTCCCGGGACAGTTCCTACGAGCAGTACTTC	CASSSRDSSYEQYF	TRBJ2-7	NA	NA	TRBV21-1
TGTGCCACCAAAGCCCCGGGACAGGGGATAGGTGGCTACACCTTC	CATKAPGQGIGGYTF	TRBJ1-2	TRBD1	NA	TRBV19
TGTGCCAGCAGTTACTCATACAGGGGCGGGCAGCCCCAGCATTTT	CASSYSYRGGQPQHF	TRBJ1-5	TRBD1	NA	TRBV6-5
TGTGCCACCAGCCGACTAGCGGGAAGGTACAATGAGCAGTTCTTC	CATSRLAGRYNEQFF	TRBJ2-1	TRBD2	NA	TRBV15
TGTGCCAGCAGCTTGGGACAGGGTGAACGCAATCAGCCCCAGCATTTT	CASSLGQGERNQPQHF	TRBJ1-5	TRBD1	NA	TRBV7-9
TGCGCCAGCAGCCCGGGACAGGGGGCGGTTAATGAAAAACTGTTTTTT	CASSPGQGAVNEKLFF	TRBJ1-4	TRBD1	NA	TRBV4-1
TGCGCCAGCAGCTTGGTTGTCAGTCCCTACGAGCAGTACTTC	CASSLVVSPYEQYF	TRBJ2-7	NA	few	TRBV5-1
TGTGCCAGCATTACTAGCGGGGGAATCAATGGCAATGAGCAGTTCTTC	CASITSGGINGNEQFF	TRBJ2-1	TRBD2	NA	TRBV28
TGTGCCAGCAGCCTACCTCAGGTAGATGGCTACACCTTC	CASSLPQVDGYTF	TRBJ1-2	NA	NA	TRBV5-4
TGTGCCACCAGCAGAGGGGAGGGGAACACTGAAGCTTTCTTT	CATSRGEGNTEAFF	TRBJ1-1	NA	NA	TRBV15
TGTGCCAGCAGTGAATGGGGACAGTTCACAGATACGCAGTATTTT	CASSEWGQFTDTQYF	TRBJ2-3	TRBD1	NA	TRBV6-1
TGTGCCAGTAGTATTGGCTCTAGAGGAATGAACACTGAAGCTTTCTTT	CASSIGSRGMNTEAFF	TRBJ1-1	NA	NA	TRBV19
TGTGCTAGTGGAGAGGGGGTCCACCTATTTTCCTATGGCTACACCTTC	CASGEGVHLFSYGYTF	TRBJ1-2	NA	NA	TRBV12-5
TGTGCTAGTGGTTTGGTACCAGGGTATTCTAACTATGGCTACACCTTC	CASGLVPGYSNYGYTF	TRBJ1-2	NA	NA	TRBV12-5
TGTGCCAGCAGTACCTCCCGTAGGGGGTCCTACAATGAGCAGTTCTTC	CASSTSRRGSYNEQFF	TRBJ2-1	NA	few	TRBV28
TGCGCCAGCAGCTTGGTACCGGCAGGGGGAAACTATGGCTACACCTTC	CASSLVPAGGNYGYTF	TRBJ1-2	TRBD1	NA	TRBV5-1
TGTGCCAGCAGCTTGGGTCTAGCGGTGAACACCGGGGAGCTGTTTTTT	CASSLGLAVNTGELFF	TRBJ2-2	TRBD2	NA	TRBV5-4
TGTGCCAGCAGCGTAGGTAGCGGGAGGTTCACAGATACGCAGTATTTT	CASSVGSGRFTDTQYF	TRBJ2-3	TRBD2	NA	TRBV9
TGTGCCAGCAGCCCCGGGACAGGGGGCCCGCAGTCGCATTTTAACTATGGCTACACCTTC	CASSPGTGGPQSHFNYGYTF	TRBJ1-2	TRBD1	NA	TRBV28
TGTGCCAGCAGCCAAGGGGCAGGGCCCACCGGGGAGCTGTTTTTT	CASSQGAGPTGELFF	TRBJ2-2	NA	NA	TRBV3-1/TRBV3-2